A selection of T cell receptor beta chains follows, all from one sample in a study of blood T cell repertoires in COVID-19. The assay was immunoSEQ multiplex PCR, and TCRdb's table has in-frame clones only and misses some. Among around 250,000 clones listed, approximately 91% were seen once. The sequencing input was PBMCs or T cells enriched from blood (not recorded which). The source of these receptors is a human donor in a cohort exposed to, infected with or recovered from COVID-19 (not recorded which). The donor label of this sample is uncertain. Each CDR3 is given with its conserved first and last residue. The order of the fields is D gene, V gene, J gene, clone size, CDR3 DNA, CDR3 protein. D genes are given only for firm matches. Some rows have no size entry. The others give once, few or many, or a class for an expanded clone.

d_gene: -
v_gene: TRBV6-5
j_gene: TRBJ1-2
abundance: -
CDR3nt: TGTGCCAGCAGTTACGCCGAAGGGGCCTTGGGCTACACCTTC
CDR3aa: CASSYAEGALGYTF

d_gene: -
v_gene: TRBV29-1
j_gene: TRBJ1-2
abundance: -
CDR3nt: TGCAGCGTTGAAGAAGAGGGGGATGGCTACACCTTC
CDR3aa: CSVEEEGDGYTF

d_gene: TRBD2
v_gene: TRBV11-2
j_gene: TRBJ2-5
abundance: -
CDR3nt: TGTGCCAGCAGCCCATTGGGCGGGGGGGTCCAAGAGACCCAGTACTTC
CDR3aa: CASSPLGGGVQETQYF

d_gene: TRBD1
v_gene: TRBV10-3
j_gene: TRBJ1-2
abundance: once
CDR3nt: TGTGCCAGCGCTCGGGACAGGGGTTCTGTGGGTGGCTACACCTTC
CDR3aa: CASARDRGSVGGYTF

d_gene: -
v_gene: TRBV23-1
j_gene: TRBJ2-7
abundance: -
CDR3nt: TGCGCCAGCAGTCAATCGAAGGCAGGCCAGGGCGAGCAGTACTTC
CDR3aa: CASSQSKAGQGEQYF

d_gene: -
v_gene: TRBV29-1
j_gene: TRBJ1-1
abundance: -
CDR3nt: TGCAGCGTTTCGACAGGATCGAACACTGAAGCTTTCTTT
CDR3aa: CSVSTGSNTEAFF

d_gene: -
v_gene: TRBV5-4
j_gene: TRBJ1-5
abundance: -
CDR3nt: TGTGCCAGCAGCTTGGATGGAGGGGGCAATCAGCCCCAGCATTTT
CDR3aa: CASSLDGGGNQPQHF

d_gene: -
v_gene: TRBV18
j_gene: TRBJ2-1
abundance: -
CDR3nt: TGTGCCAGCTCACCACCAGAGGGTGAGCAGTTCTTC
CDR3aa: CASSPPEGEQFF

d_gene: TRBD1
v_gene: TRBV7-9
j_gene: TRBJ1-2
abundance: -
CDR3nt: TGTGCCAGCAGCTTAGTCGGACAGGGCCTTGGCTACACCTTC
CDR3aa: CASSLVGQGLGYTF

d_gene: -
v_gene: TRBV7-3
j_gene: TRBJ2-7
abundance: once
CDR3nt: TGTGCCAGCAGCCCGGGACTTTTTTCCTACGAGCAGTACTTC
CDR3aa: CASSPGLFSYEQYF

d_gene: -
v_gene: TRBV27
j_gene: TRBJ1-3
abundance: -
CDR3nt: TGTGCCAGCAGGCAGGTTTCTGGAAACACCATATATTTT
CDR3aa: CASRQVSGNTIYF

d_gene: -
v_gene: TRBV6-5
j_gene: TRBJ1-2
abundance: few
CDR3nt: TGTGCCAGCAGCCGTGAAGGGACAAGCTATGGCTACACCTTC
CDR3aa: CASSREGTSYGYTF

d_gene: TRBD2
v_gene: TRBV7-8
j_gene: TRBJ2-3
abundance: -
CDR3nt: TGTGCCAGCAGCCCCGGACTAGCGGGGGTACCAGATACGCAGTATTTT
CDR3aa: CASSPGLAGVPDTQYF

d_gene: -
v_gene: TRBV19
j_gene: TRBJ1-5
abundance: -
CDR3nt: TGTGCCAGTAGTGTTTACAGGGATCTGGGCAATCAGCCCCAGCATTTT
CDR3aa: CASSVYRDLGNQPQHF

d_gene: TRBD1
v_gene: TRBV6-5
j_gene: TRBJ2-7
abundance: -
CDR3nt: TGTGCCAGCAGGAAAACAGGGGACCCTTACGAGCAGTACTTC
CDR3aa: CASRKTGDPYEQYF

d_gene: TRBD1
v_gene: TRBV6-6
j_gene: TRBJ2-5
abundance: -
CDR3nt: TGTGCCAGCAGTTTTCGGGGACAGGGGTACCAAGAGACCCAGTACTTC
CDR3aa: CASSFRGQGYQETQYF

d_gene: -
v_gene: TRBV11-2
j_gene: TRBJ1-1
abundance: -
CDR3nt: TGTGCCAGCAGCTTAGATCCTCTCCTTCAATTGAGAGCTTTCTTT
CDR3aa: CASSLDPLLQLRAFF

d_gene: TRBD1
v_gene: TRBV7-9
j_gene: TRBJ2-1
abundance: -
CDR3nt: TGTGCCAGCAGCCCTAGGGACAGTGCATACAATGAGCAGTTCTTC
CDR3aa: CASSPRDSAYNEQFF

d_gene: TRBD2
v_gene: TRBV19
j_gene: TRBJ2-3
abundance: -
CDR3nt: TGTGCCAGTATGCCGGGACTAAACACAGATACGCAGTATTTT
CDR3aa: CASMPGLNTDTQYF

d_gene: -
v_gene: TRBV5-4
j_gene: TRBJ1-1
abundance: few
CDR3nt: TGTGCCAGCAGCTCCGTTGGGAGGGGCACTGAAGCTTTCTTT
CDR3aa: CASSSVGRGTEAFF

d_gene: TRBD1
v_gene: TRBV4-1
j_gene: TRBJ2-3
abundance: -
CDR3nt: TGCGCCAGCAGCCAAGGGACAGGGTATAACACAGATACGCAGTATTTT
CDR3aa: CASSQGTGYNTDTQYF

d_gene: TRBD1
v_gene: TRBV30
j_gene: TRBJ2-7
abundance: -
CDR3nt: TGTGCCTGGAGCCCCGGGACAGGGGTTTTCTACGAGCAGTACTTC
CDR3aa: CAWSPGTGVFYEQYF

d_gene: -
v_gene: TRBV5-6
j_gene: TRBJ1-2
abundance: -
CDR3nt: TGTGCCAGCAGCTCAGGACCCCAGGGGACTAACTATGGCTACACCTTC
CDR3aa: CASSSGPQGTNYGYTF

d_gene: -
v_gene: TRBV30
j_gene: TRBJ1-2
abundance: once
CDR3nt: TGTGCCTGGATCCCGCCCTTTCTGGGGAGGGAGGCGAACTATGGCTACACCTTC
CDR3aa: CAWIPPFLGREANYGYTF

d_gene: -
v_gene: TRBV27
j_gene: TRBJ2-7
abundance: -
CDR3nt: TGTGCCAGCAGTTCCCTCTCCTACGAGCAGTACTTC
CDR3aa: CASSSLSYEQYF

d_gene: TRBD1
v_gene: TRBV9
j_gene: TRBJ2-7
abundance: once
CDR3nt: TGTGCCAGCAGTTGGGGACAGGGGAACGGCGAGCAGTACTTC
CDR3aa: CASSWGQGNGEQYF

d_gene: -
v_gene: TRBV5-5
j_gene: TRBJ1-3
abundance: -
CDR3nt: TGTGCCAGCAGCGAAGCGACAGGCTCCGGAAACACCATATATTTT
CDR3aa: CASSEATGSGNTIYF

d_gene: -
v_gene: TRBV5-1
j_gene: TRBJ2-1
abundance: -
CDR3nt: TGCGCCAGCAGCTTGGACAGATTCAAGCAGTTCTTC
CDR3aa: CASSLDRFKQFF